The present TCR beta chain was sequenced within a study of CD8+ T cells in alopecia areata. Study overall: In an open-label trial, patients got 5 to 10 mg tofacitinib twice daily. Tofacitinib lasted 6 to 18 months, then 6 months off drug. The share of scalp area affected provided the severity score for treated patients.

Extraction and reverse transcription of RNA yielded cDNA as the sequencing template. The protocol was immunoSEQ multiplex PCR, while the TCRdb copy is restricted to in-frame clones and leaves out a portion. The table shows around 150,000 clones, with about two thirds occurring only once. Specified treatment: oral pan-JAK inhibitor, 5-10 mg twice daily. The V and J ends lost 1 base and 7 bases, in that order; junction bases with no gene match: 4. Germline lookup yields CDR1 LGHNA and CDR2 YNFKEQ. This CDR3 comprises 16 residues. Study results and caveats: Many expanded lesional clones persisted in scalp and blood during tofacitinib treatment.

Details on this clone: The antigen remains undetermined.

The source is a human donor with alopecia areata. The chain joins TRBV4-2 to TRBJ1-6; TRBD1 aligns across 10 bases. The specimen comprised CD4+ T cells sorted from blood, sampled at week 4, from a patient treated with tofacitinib. This CDR3 reads CASSQARTGGNSPLHF. The CDR3 bases are TGTGCCAGCAGCCAAGCCCGGACAGGGGGGAATTCACCCCTCCACTTT.